This T cell receptor beta chain was captured in a study of blood T cell repertoires in COVID-19. The overall study: COVID-19 samples from acute and convalescent phases originated in the United States, Italy and Spain.

A word on this clone: The same CDR3 can be traced to other DNA sequences in this sample.

CDR1 is LGHDT, CDR2 YNNKEL, per germline (reference sequence). The CDR3 consists of 13 residues. Trimming took 5 bases from V and 2 from J, leaving 9 bases between them. Per the study methods: Counts of nucleated cells, estimated from reference gene primer amplification, were obtained. TCRdb's copy holds only in-frame clones and misses some; the assay was immunoSEQ multiplex PCR. The DNA gave D and trimming, while V, J and clone size come from that table. This sample has about 160,000 clones; 82% occur once, and the top ten carry 7%. The material sequenced was peripheral blood. The chain combines TRBV3-1 (or the pseudogene TRBV3-2) with TRBJ1-2, with a tentative D call TRBD1 (6 bases). The clonotype comes from a woman aged 40-49 years with COVID-19, enrolled during active disease. This chain's CDR3 is CASSRTGNYGYTF. CDR3 nucleotide sequence: TGTGCCAGCAGCAGAACAGGGAACTATGGCTACACCTTC.